What follows is one TCR beta chain and its context. The antigen remains unidentified. This entry belongs to a study of OX40 agonist ivuxolimab in advanced cancers. The overall study: Every patient in dose escalation had hepatocellular carcinoma, melanoma, renal cell or head and neck cancer. People who had prior anti-PD-1, anti-PD-L1 or anti-CTLA-4 therapy could take part, and less than 50% had some. Points from the study as a whole: CD4+ and CD8+ T cells in blood underwent clonal expansion by week 6 at 0.1 to 3.0 mg/kg. In general, CD8+ T cells held more expanded clones than CD4+ did, on average.

Generated by immunoSEQ multiplex PCR, the TCRdb table keeps only in-frame clones and is missing some. The sample includes fewer than 45,000 clones, over 80% of them seen just once. The TCR comes from an adult with an advanced solid tumor such as melanoma, head and neck, liver or kidney cancer. The sequences come from CD4+ or CD8+ T cells sorted from blood, collected in a trial of the OX40 agonist ivuxolimab.

The CDR3 loop is CAWSLIRDGEAFF. CDR3 bases: TGTGCCTGGAGCCTAATAAGGGACGGTGAAGCTTTCTTT. The chain is built from TRBV30 and TRBJ1-1; possibly TRBD1 for D (5 bases). The germline V gene has CDR1 GTSNPN and CDR2 SVGIG (reference sequence). Trimming shortened V by 3 bases and J by 7 bases, and 15 bases separated the two germline ends. There are 13 residues in the CDR3.